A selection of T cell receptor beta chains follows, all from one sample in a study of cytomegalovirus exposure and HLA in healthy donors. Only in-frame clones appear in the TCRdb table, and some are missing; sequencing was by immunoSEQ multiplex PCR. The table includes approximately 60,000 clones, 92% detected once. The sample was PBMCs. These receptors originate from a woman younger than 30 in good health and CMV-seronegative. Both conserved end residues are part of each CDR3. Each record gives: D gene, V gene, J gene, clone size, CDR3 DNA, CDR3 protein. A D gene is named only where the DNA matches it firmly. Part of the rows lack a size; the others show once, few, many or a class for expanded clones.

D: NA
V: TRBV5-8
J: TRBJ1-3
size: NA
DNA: TGTGCCAGCAGCTTGGGGGGAGTGAGAAACACCATATATTTT
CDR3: CASSLGGVRNTIYF

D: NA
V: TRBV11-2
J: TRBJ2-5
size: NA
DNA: TGTGCCAGCAGGCCGCAGGGCGGTGAGACCCAGTACTTC
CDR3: CASRPQGGETQYF

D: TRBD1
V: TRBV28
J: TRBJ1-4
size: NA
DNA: TGTGCCAGCAGTTTAATAAGACAGGGGTTGAATGAAAAACTGTTTTTT
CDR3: CASSLIRQGLNEKLFF

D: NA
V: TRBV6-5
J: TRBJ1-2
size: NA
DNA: TGTGCCAGCACCAAAGGCGGGGGATATGGCTACACCTTC
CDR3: CASTKGGGYGYTF

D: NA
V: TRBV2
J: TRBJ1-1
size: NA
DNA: TGTGCCAGCAGTGAGCAAGGGGGGGATGAAGCTTTCTTT
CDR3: CASSEQGGDEAFF

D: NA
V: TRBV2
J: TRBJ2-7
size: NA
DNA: TGTGCCAGCAGAGAGGACAGCCCGGGGAACGAGCAGTACTTC
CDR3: CASREDSPGNEQYF

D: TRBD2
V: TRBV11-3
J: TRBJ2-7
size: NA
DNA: TGTGCCAGCAGCTTATGGCAGGGGACTAGCGGCTACGAGCAGTACTTC
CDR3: CASSLWQGTSGYEQYF

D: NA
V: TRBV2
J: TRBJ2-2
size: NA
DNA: TGTGCCAGCAGGCCGGGACTGGGAGACACCGGGGAGCTGTTTTTT
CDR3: CASRPGLGDTGELFF

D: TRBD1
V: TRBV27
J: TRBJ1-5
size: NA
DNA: TGTGCCAGCACCGGACAGGCGGGTCAGCCCCAGCATTTT
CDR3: CASTGQAGQPQHF

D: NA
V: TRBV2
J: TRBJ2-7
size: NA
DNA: TGTGCCAGCAGTGTGGACTTCTACGAGCAGTACTTC
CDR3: CASSVDFYEQYF

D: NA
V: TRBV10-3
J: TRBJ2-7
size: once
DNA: TGTGCCATCAGTGATTTGACAGGAGTCTACGAGCAGTACTTC
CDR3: CAISDLTGVYEQYF

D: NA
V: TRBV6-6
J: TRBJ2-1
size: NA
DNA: TGTGCCAGCAGTCAACAACACTACAATGAGCAGTTCTTC
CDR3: CASSQQHYNEQFF

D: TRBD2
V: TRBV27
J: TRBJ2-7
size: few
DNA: TGTGCCAGCAGTTTATCTAGCGGGAGCTCCTACGAGCAGTACTTC
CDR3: CASSLSSGSSYEQYF

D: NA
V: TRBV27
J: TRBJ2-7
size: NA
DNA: TGTGCCAGCAGTTTGGGTAGCCTCCGGGGAGAGCAGTACTTC
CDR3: CASSLGSLRGEQYF

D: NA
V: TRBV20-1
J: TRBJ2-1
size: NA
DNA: TGCAGTGCTACTACGCTCGGGGAGCAGTTCTTC
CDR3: CSATTLGEQFF

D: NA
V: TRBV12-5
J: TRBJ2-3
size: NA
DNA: TGTGCTAGTGGTTTGGCCGGGAGTACAGATACGCAGTATTTT
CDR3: CASGLAGSTDTQYF

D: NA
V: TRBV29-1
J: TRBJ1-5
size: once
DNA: TGCAGCGTTGTCGCGGGGAGCAATCAGCCCCAGCATTTT
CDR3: CSVVAGSNQPQHF

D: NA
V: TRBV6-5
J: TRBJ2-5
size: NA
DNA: TGTGCCAGCAGTTACCCACTAGAGACCCAGTACTTC
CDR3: CASSYPLETQYF

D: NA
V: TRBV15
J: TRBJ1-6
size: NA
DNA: TGTGCCACCAGGGAGACCTATAATTCACCCCTCCACTTT
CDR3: CATRETYNSPLHF

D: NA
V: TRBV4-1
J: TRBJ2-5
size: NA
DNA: TGCGCCAGCAGCCAAGACCAGGGGAAGGGAGAGACCCAGTACTTC
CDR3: CASSQDQGKGETQYF

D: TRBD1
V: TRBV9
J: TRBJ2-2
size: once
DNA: TGTGCCAGCAGCGCGGGACAGGGGGCCTGGGAGCTGTTTTTT
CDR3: CASSAGQGAWELFF

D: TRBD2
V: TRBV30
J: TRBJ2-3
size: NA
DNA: TGTGCCTGGAGTCGCGACCGAACATTTAGCGGGAGGGTTGGAACGCAGTATTTT
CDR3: CAWSRDRTFSGRVGTQYF

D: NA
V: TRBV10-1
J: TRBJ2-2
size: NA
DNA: TGCGCCAGCAGTGTGGCTAGCGAGAACACCGGGGAGCTGTTTTTT
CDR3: CASSVASENTGELFF

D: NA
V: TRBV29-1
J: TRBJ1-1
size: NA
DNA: TGCAGCGTTGACCCCTTCCTCGAGGACACTGAAGCTTTCTTT
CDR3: CSVDPFLEDTEAFF

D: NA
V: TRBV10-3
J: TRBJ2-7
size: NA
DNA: TGTGCCATCAGTGAGTCGATGGGGGCGCGGATCGGTAAATACGAGCAGTACTTC
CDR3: CAISESMGARIGKYEQYF

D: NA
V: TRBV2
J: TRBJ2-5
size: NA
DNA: TGTGCCACCGCCAGGGACTCCCAAGAGACCCAGTACTTC
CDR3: CATARDSQETQYF

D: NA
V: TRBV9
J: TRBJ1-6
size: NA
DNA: TGTGCCAGCACCGGCGGGGGGATTTCACCCCTCCACTTT
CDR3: CASTGGGISPLHF

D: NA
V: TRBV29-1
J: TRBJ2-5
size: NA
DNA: TGCAGCGTTGAAGAACCAGTTGGTAAAGAGACCCAGTACTTC
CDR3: CSVEEPVGKETQYF

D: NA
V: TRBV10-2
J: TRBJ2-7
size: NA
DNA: TGCGCCATCCCGGACAGCTGGTACGAGCAGTACTTC
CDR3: CAIPDSWYEQYF

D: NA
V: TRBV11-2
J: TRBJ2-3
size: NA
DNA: TGTGCCAGCAGCTTACTTGGGCTAACTAGCACAGATACGCAGTATTTT
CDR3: CASSLLGLTSTDTQYF

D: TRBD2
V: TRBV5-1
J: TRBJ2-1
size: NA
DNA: TGCGCCAGCAGCTTGACCCCCGGGACTAGCGGGCAAAATGAGCAGTTCTTC
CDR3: CASSLTPGTSGQNEQFF

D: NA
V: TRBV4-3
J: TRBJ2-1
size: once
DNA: TGCGCCAGCAGCCAAGACCCAGGCCCGAGCTCCTACAATGAGCAGTTCTTC
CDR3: CASSQDPGPSSYNEQFF

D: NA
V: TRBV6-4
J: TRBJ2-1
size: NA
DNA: TGTGCCAGCAGTCTAACAGAAGGATACAATGAGCAGTTCTTC
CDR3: CASSLTEGYNEQFF

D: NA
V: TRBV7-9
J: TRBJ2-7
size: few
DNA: TGTGCCAGCAGCTCGCCCGGGAACGAGCAGTACTTC
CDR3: CASSSPGNEQYF

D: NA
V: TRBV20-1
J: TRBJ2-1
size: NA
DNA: TGCAGTGCTAGATTGGCTAGCTTTCCGTTCTTC
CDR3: CSARLASFPFF

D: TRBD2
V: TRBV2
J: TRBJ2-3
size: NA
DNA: TGTGCCACCCCCAGCGGGGTTGGGACAGATACGCAGTATTTT
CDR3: CATPSGVGTDTQYF

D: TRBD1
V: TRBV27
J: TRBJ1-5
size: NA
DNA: TGTGCCAGCAGTTTGACAGGGCCGGATCAGCCCCAGCATTTT
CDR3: CASSLTGPDQPQHF

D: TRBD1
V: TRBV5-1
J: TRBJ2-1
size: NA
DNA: TGCGCCAGCAGCTTGGTGGGACAGGGGTTTCATGAGCAGTTCTTC
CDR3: CASSLVGQGFHEQFF

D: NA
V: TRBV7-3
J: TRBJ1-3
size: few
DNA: TGTGCCAGCAGGACGTCGGGGGGGAGGATCTCTGGAAACACCATATATTTT
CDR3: CASRTSGGRISGNTIYF

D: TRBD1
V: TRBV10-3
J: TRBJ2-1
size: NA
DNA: TGTGCCATCAGTGAGGACAGGGATGATGAGCAGTTCTTC
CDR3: CAISEDRDDEQFF

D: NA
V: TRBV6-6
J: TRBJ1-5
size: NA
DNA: TGTGCCAGCACCTGGGGCCCCAATCAGCCCCAGCATTTT
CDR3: CASTWGPNQPQHF

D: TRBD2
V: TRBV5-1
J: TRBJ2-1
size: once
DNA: TGCGCCAGCAGCGCCAGCGGGATGGGGTACAATGAGCAGTTCTTC
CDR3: CASSASGMGYNEQFF

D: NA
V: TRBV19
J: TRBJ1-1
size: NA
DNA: TGTGCCAGTAGTGGGCAGGACACTGAAGCTTTCTTT
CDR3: CASSGQDTEAFF

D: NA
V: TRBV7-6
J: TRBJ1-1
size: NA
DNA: TGTGCCAGCAGCTTAGCAAATGAGGACACTGAAGCTTTCTTT
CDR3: CASSLANEDTEAFF

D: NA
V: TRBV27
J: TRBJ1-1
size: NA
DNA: TGTGCCAGCAGAATGACGGGGAACACTGAAGCTTTCTTT
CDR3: CASRMTGNTEAFF

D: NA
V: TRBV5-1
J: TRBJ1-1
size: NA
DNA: TGCGCCAGCAGCGCAGGACAGTTGAACACTGAAGCTTTCTTT
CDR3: CASSAGQLNTEAFF

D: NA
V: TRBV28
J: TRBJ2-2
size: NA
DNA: TGTGCCAGCAGTTCAACGGGACTGCTACTCACCGGGGAGCTGTTTTTT
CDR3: CASSSTGLLLTGELFF

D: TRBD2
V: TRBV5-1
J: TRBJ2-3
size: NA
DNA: TGCGCCAGCAGCTTGGTGGCTAGCGGGAGTGGTTTAACAGATACGCAGTATTTT
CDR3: CASSLVASGSGLTDTQYF

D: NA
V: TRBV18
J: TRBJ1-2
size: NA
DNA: TGTGCCAGCTCACGGGGAGGGAACCACCCGATAAACTATGGCTACACCTTC
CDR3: CASSRGGNHPINYGYTF

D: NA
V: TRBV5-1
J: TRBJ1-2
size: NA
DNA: TGCGCCAGCAGCCATGGACAGCCGGATGGCTACACCTTC
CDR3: CASSHGQPDGYTF

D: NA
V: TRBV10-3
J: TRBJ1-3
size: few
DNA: TGTGCCATCAGTGAACAGGACCACTCTGGAAACACCATATATTTT
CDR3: CAISEQDHSGNTIYF

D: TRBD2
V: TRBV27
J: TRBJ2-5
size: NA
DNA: TGTGCCAGCAGTTTGACTATAGCGGGGGGGCGGGAGACCCAGTACTTC
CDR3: CASSLTIAGGRETQYF

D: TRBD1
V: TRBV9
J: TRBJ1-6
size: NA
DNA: TGTGCCAGCAGCGCCGGACAGGGCGAAAATTCACCCCTCCACTTT
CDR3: CASSAGQGENSPLHF

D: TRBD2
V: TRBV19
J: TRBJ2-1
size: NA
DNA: TGTGCCAGTAGTATGGGACTAGCGGCCTACAATGAGCAGTTCTTC
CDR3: CASSMGLAAYNEQFF

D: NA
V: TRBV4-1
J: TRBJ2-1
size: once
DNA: TGCGCCAGCAGCCAAGGTCCGTACAATGAGCAGTTCTTC
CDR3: CASSQGPYNEQFF

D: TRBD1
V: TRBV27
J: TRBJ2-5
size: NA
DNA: TGTGCCAGCAGTTTATCGTTAGTCCCCGGGACAGGCGAATCAGAGACCCAGTACTTC
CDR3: CASSLSLVPGTGESETQYF

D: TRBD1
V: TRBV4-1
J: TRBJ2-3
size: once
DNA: TGCGCCAGCAGCCAAGTATCGGGACAGGGGGCTCGCAATACGCAGTATTTT
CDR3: CASSQVSGQGARNTQYF

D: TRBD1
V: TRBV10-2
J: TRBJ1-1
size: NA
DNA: TGCGCCAGCAGGGGGACAGGGGCGTTGAACACTGAAGCTTTCTTT
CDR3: CASRGTGALNTEAFF

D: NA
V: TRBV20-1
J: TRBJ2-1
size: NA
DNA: TGCAGTGCTAGCTCAGGGCAGTTCTTC
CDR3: CSASSGQFF

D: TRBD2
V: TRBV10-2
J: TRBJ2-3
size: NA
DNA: TGCGCCAGCAGTCCCGGGACTAGCGGGGGACCCACAGATACGCAGTATTTT
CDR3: CASSPGTSGGPTDTQYF